This T cell receptor beta chain was captured in a study of T cell responses to AZD1222 COVID-19 vaccine. Clones were sequenced by immunoSEQ multiplex PCR, and TCRdb holds only the in-frame ones, with some missing. The table lists 180,000 or so clones, over 90% of them singletons, with more than 1.5% in the top ten. This CDR3 comprises 13 residues. The germline V gene encodes CDR1 MNHEY and CDR2 SVGAGI. J was trimmed by 5 bases and V by 2 bases; bases with no gene match: 2. The V call is TRBV6-5, the J call TRBJ2-7; TRBD1 matches 8 bases. The sequencing used peripheral blood, collected 28 days after the second AZD1222 dose. This clonotype was obtained from an adult who received the AZD1222 COVID-19 vaccine. The CDR3 sequence: CASSYRDRHEQYF. In DNA, the CDR3 is TGTGCCAGCAGTTACAGGGACAGGCACGAGCAGTACTTC.